What follows are 5 T cell receptor beta chains derived from one specimen sequenced in a study of response to subunit inactivated influenza vaccine. A single record per CDR3 protein comes from TCRdb applying MiXCR to the RT-PCR reads. This sample carries some 800,000 distinct CDR3 sequences, 21% of them seen once, and the ten largest clones take roughly 10%. Sequencing used PBMCs from blood, obtained more than 4 days after vaccination. These receptors were taken from a man in his fifties who received an inactivated influenza vaccine.

V is TRBV27 and J is TRBJ2-3; 11 nucleotides line up with TRBD2. This CDR3 spans 18 amino acids. From germline, CDR1 is MNHEY and CDR2 SMNVEV (reference sequence). Losses at the gene ends were 5 bases for V and 0 bases for J; bases not matched to a gene: 10. Here the CDR3 DNA reads TGTGCCAGCAGTCCACAACATCTAGCGGGAGGCAGCACAGATACGCAGTATTTT. This encodes CASSPQHLAGGSTDTQYF.

This clonotype has more than one count but fewer than ten. The chain links TRBV24-1 to TRBJ2-7; 10 bases fit TRBD2. The V gene end was trimmed by 0 bases and the J gene end by 7 bases; junction bases not matched to a gene: 23. CDR1 and CDR2 (germline): KGHDR, SFDVKD. CDR3 length equals 21 residues. As DNA, the CDR3 is TGTGCCACCAGTGATTTGCATCCCGGGGGTTTAGCGGGAGGCACACCCCGGGAGCAGTACTTC. It encodes CATSDLHPGGLAGGTPREQYF.

This clonotype was detected a few times. This chain connects TRBV2 to TRBJ2-3, with D possibly TRBD1 on 6 matching bases. The CDR3 consists of 14 residues. V lost 6 bases to trimming and J lost 3 bases, with 13 bases between them. Germline assignment: CDR1 SNHLY and CDR2 FYNNEI. DNA for the CDR3: TGTGCCAGCAGGAAACAGGGATCAACAGATACGCAGTATTTT. The encoded protein is CASRKQGSTDTQYF. Full variable domain (rest looked up from reference TRBV2 and TRBJ2-3): EPEVTQTPSHQVTQMGQEVILRCVPISNHLYFYWYRQILGQKVEFLVSFYNNEISEKSEIFDDQFSVERPDGSNFTLKIRSTKLEDSAMYFCASRKQGSTDTQYFGPGTRLTVL.

The J gene is TRBJ2-5, the V gene TRBV12-3 or TRBV12-4, with D perhaps matching TRBD1 or TRBD2 (5 bases each). CDR3 length: 13 amino acids. V lost 6 bases and J 6 bases, leaving 14 bases between the germline ends. This CDR3 is CASSPSRGQTQYF. The CDR3 DNA sequence: TGTGCCAGCAGCCCCTCGAGGGGACAGACCCAGTACTTC.

There are a few counts of this clonotype. The rearrangement links TRBV4-3 to TRBJ2-2, with 8 nucleotides matching TRBD1. CDR1 LGHNA and CDR2 YSLEER come from the germline V gene. This CDR3 has 19 amino acids. V trimming: 1 base; J trimming: 4 bases; junction bases outside the gene matches: 14. The CDR3 is CASSQGWWGQVSSTGELFF. As DNA, the CDR3 is TGCGCCAGCAGCCAAGGCTGGTGGGGACAGGTCTCCAGCACCGGGGAGCTGTTTTTT.